This is a list of T cell receptor beta chains from one sample in a study of shared clonotypes between healthy human individuals. Here immunoSEQ multiplex PCR was the method, and the copy in TCRdb shows in-frame clones only, minus some. This table holds some 2,000,000 clones, about 95% found once. The material sequenced was naive CD8+ T cells sorted from blood. These receptor sequences come from a young man in good health. The CDR3 runs from the conserved cysteine through the conserved F or W. Each record gives: V gene, J gene, CDR3 length, D gene, clone size, CDR3 DNA, CDR3 protein. A D gene is named only where the DNA matches it firmly. Clone size is stated in some rows and not others, as once, few, many or a class when expanded.

TRBV4-1,TRBJ2-7,15,-,few,TGCGCCAGCAGCCAAGTCTTGTTGGCGGCCTACGAGCAGTACTTC,CASSQVLLAAYEQYF
TRBV29-1,TRBJ2-2,13,TRBD1,-,TGCAGCGCTACACCTACAGGGGCCGGGGAGCTGTTTTTT,CSATPTGAGELFF
TRBV20-1,TRBJ2-5,11,-,-,TGCAGTGCTAGAGTCTTAGAGACCCAGTACTTC,CSARVLETQYF
TRBV7-9,TRBJ1-1,13,-,-,TGTGCCAGCAGCTCAACACCTAACACTGAAGCTTTCTTT,CASSSTPNTEAFF
TRBV6-6,TRBJ2-4,13,-,-,TGTGCCAGCAGTGGGGGGGCCAAAAACATTCAGTACTTC,CASSGGAKNIQYF
TRBV27,TRBJ2-7,13,TRBD2,-,TGTGCCAGCAGTTTATGGGCGGGGGACCCCAAGAACTTC,CASSLWAGDPKNF
TRBV27,TRBJ2-2,13,-,few,TGTGCCAGCAGTCCCTACCAGTCCGGGGAGCTGTTTTTT,CASSPYQSGELFF
TRBV4-1,TRBJ1-1,16,TRBD1,-,TGCGCCAGCAGCCAACTCTCGGGACAGATGAACACTGAAGCTTTCTTT,CASSQLSGQMNTEAFF
TRBV5-3,TRBJ2-7,16,-,-,TGTGCCAGAAGCTTGTACCGCTGTATGAGACCCTACGAGCAGTACTTC,CARSLYRCMRPYEQYF
TRBV10-3,TRBJ2-1,17,TRBD2,-,TGTGCCATCAGTGGTCCGGCGGGGGGACATGAGTACAATGAGCAGTTCTTC,CAISGPAGGHEYNEQFF
TRBV25-1,TRBJ2-1,16,-,-,TGTGCCAGCAGTGGCAAGGACAGATCCCCCTACAATGAGCAGTTCTTC,CASSGKDRSPYNEQFF
TRBV11-2,TRBJ1-2,15,-,-,TGTGCCAGCAGCCTCGAAGGGTGGGGAGACTATGGCTACACCTTC,CASSLEGWGDYGYTF
TRBV4-1,TRBJ2-7,15,TRBD1,-,TGCGCCAGCAGCTTCGAGGGACAGGGGGACTACGAGCAGTACTTC,CASSFEGQGDYEQYF
TRBV14,TRBJ2-3,17,TRBD1,-,TGTGCCAGCAGCCAAGATCTCTTCAGGGGGTGGACAGATACGCAGTATTTT,CASSQDLFRGWTDTQYF
TRBV10-2,TRBJ2-7,14,-,once,TGCGCCAGCAGTATCGGAAGACAGTCCTACGAGCAGTACTTC,CASSIGRQSYEQYF
TRBV6-5,TRBJ2-1,13,-,-,TGTGCCAGCAGTTACTCGAGGTACAATGAGCAGTTCTTC,CASSYSRYNEQFF
TRBV7-9,TRBJ1-2,17,TRBD1,-,TGTGCCAGCAGCGAAGGGGACAGGGAGGGATCTAACTATGGCTACACCTTC,CASSEGDREGSNYGYTF
TRBV5-6,TRBJ2-1,18,TRBD2,-,TGTGCCAGCAGCTTTCCCGCTGGCGGGAGGGTCTCCTACAATGAGCAGTTCTTC,CASSFPAGGRVSYNEQFF
TRBV2,TRBJ1-5,16,TRBD1,-,TGTGCCAGCAGTGACCCGGGACAGTATAGCAATCAGCCCCAGCATTTT,CASSDPGQYSNQPQHF
TRBV10-3,TRBJ2-2,15,-,-,TGTGCCACCCTGGGAGCTAGCGAGAACACCGGGGAGCTGTTTTTT,CATLGASENTGELFF
TRBV7-2,TRBJ2-7,16,TRBD2,-,TGTGCCAGCAGCTTAGGGGTAGCGGGATTCCCCTACGAGCAGTACTTC,CASSLGVAGFPYEQYF
TRBV28,TRBJ2-2,14,-,-,TGTGCCAGCAGTTCCAGGGTTTACACCGGGGAGCTGTTTTTT,CASSSRVYTGELFF
TRBV11-2,TRBJ1-2,17,TRBD1,-,TGTGCCAGCAGCTTAAGCCCGGGACAGGGCCTAGGCTATGGCTACACCTTC,CASSLSPGQGLGYGYTF
TRBV2,TRBJ2-2,16,TRBD1,-,TGTGCCACCCTTTCCGGGACAGGGGCGAACACCGGGGAGCTGTTTTTT,CATLSGTGANTGELFF
TRBV29-1,TRBJ2-2,14,-,-,TGCAGTTCGCGAACCTCAGGCCCCACCGGGGAGCTGTTTTTT,CSSRTSGPTGELFF
TRBV27,TRBJ2-7,14,TRBD1,-,TGTGCCAGCAGAGACCGGGACAGCGCCTACGAGCAGTACTTC,CASRDRDSAYEQYF
TRBV4-3,TRBJ2-5,15,-,-,TGCGCCAGCAGCCAAGAGTGGGGGGTCCAAGAGACCCAGTACTTC,CASSQEWGVQETQYF
TRBV10-3,TRBJ2-5,18,-,-,TGTGCCATCAGTGAACCGGGACCGATCCCCCGAGGGGGAGAGACCCAGTACTTC,CAISEPGPIPRGGETQYF
TRBV6-6,TRBJ1-4,12,-,-,TGTGCCAGCAGTTCTCCCCCAGAAGAACTGTTTTTT,CASSSPPEELFF
TRBV6-5,TRBJ1-1,15,-,-,TGTGCCAGCAGTTCCCCCCGGGAGGGTAGGACTGAAGCTTTCTTT,CASSSPREGRTEAFF
TRBV11-2,TRBJ2-7,14,-,-,TGTGCCAGCAGCTTTCCCCGAGGGTCCTACGAGCAGTACTTC,CASSFPRGSYEQYF
TRBV10-2,TRBJ2-5,11,-,-,TGCGCCAGCAGCTACGCCGAGACCCAGTACTTC,CASSYAETQYF
TRBV2,TRBJ1-4,13,-,-,TGTGCCAGAAAGGGTACAACTAATGAAAAACTGTTTTTT,CARKGTTNEKLFF
TRBV10-3,TRBJ2-7,12,TRBD1,-,TGTGCCACGGCGGGACAGGGGATCGAGCAGTACTTC,CATAGQGIEQYF
TRBV29-1,TRBJ2-7,13,TRBD1,few,TGCAGCGTTTCCGGGACAGGGCTCTACGAGCAGTACTTC,CSVSGTGLYEQYF
TRBV11-2,TRBJ2-5,15,TRBD2,-,TGTGCCAGCAGCCCCCAGCGGGGGGGCTATGAGACCCAGTACTTC,CASSPQRGGYETQYF
TRBV7-9,TRBJ2-7,13,-,-,TGTGCCGGCTCGCGGGGTGACTCCTACGAGCAGTACTTC,CAGSRGDSYEQYF
TRBV10-3,TRBJ1-6,15,TRBD1,-,TGTGCCATCAGTGACGAGGACAGGGTTTATTCACCCCTCCACTTT,CAISDEDRVYSPLHF
TRBV9,TRBJ1-1,13,TRBD1,-,TGTGCCAGCAGTACAGGGGGCGGAACTGAAGCTTTCTTT,CASSTGGGTEAFF
TRBV29-1,TRBJ2-1,12,-,-,TGCAGCGTTGTCCCTACCGCCGTTGAGCAGTTCTTC,CSVVPTAVEQFF
TRBV5-1,TRBJ1-2,15,TRBD1,-,TGCGCCAGCAGCTTGCTTTTGGGACAGGGTAACGGCTACACCTTC,CASSLLLGQGNGYTF
TRBV10-1,TRBJ2-3,17,-,-,TGCGCCAGCAGTGACCCTGTTGCGGGGTCGGGCACAGATACGCAGTATTTT,CASSDPVAGSGTDTQYF
TRBV27,TRBJ2-7,17,TRBD2,-,TGTGCCAGCAGTCCCCTGGGGGTAGCGGGAGGTCTAGGCGAGCAGTACTTC,CASSPLGVAGGLGEQYF
TRBV7-6,TRBJ2-7,14,-,-,TGTGCCAGCAGCACCAGGGGGGACCGCTACGAGCAGTACTTC,CASSTRGDRYEQYF
TRBV6-1,TRBJ1-3,15,-,-,TGTGCCAGCAGTGCGAGCGGGAAATCTGGAAACACCATATATTTT,CASSASGKSGNTIYF
TRBV30,TRBJ2-3,9,-,-,TGTGCCTGCACAGATACGCAGTATTTT,CACTDTQYF
TRBV6-4,TRBJ2-1,12,-,-,TGTGCCAGCAGTGACGGGCTGGGGGGGCAGTTCTTC,CASSDGLGGQFF
TRBV9,TRBJ2-5,13,-,-,TGTGCCAGCAGACCCGAGGGGCAAGAGACCCAGTACTTC,CASRPEGQETQYF